The source of this T cell receptor (beta chain) is a study of blood T cell repertoires in COVID-19. Across the whole study: From the United States, Italy and Spain came samples of acute and convalescent COVID-19.

On this clone: An end of the junction differs from the germline gene, which may be a read error.

The CDR3 has 15 residues. CDR1 and CDR2 from the germline V gene are LNHDA and SQIVND (reference sequence). How the authors handled the data: Reference gene primers were amplified, and this amplification served to estimate nucleated cell counts. Assay: immunoSEQ multiplex PCR; the TCRdb copy retains only in-frame clones and omits some. D and trimming were read from the DNA, whereas the V and J calls and clone size are those reported in that table. The data contain 15,000 to 20,000 clones, 91% of them singletons. The rearrangement uses TRBV19 and TRBJ2-7; 7 bases line up with TRBD1. The specimen was peripheral blood. This sequence originates from a human donor in a cohort sampled during active COVID-19. CDR3 sequence reads: CASSLEGARTNEQYF. As DNA, the CDR3 is TGTGCCAGTAGTTTAGAGGGGGCGCGTACGAACGAGCAGTACTTC.